These 32 T cell receptor beta chains were sequenced from one sample in a study of a mutant IDH1 vaccine in newly diagnosed glioma. These TCRs' antigens remain unknown. Time point denoted: week 5, during vaccination. Doses comprised 300 ug of mutant IDH1 20-mer peptide each, plus topical imiquimod. Using immunoSEQ multiplex PCR, the repertoire was profiled, and TCRdb retains in-frame clones only, with some absent. The data show about 36,000 clones, with approximately 80% seen just once and around 10% held by the top ten. The sequencing here drew on PBMCs, taken from a glioma patient whose treatment included an IDH1 peptide vaccine. These receptors came from a man between 50 and 59 years old with glioma.

V and J are TRBV2 and TRBJ2-5, with D tentatively TRBD2 (5 bases). The CDR3 is made up of 13 amino acids. Trimming pared 8 bases from V and 2 bases from J, leaving 12 bases between. Germline V gene sequence: CDR1 SNHLY, CDR2 FYNNEI. The CDR3 here is CASPKDSQETQYF. The CDR3 DNA is TGTGCCAGCCCCAAGGACTCGCAAGAGACCCAGTACTTC. Complete variable domain (other parts from reference TRBV2 and TRBJ2-5): EPEVTQTPSHQVTQMGQEVILRCVPISNHLYFYWYRQILGQKVEFLVSFYNNEISEKSEIFDDQFSVERPDGSNFTLKIRSTKLEDSAMYFCASPKDSQETQYFGPGTRLLVL.

The genes are TRBV9 and TRBJ1-5; 8 bases are shared with TRBD1. V lost 4 bases, J lost 4 bases, and 4 bases stayed unmatched. There are 14 residues in the CDR3. Germline values: CDR1 SGDLS, CDR2 YYNGEE. The CDR3 nucleotides are TGTGCCAGCAGCACCGGACAGGGAAATCAGCCCCAGCATTTT. Amino acids: CASSTGQGNQPQHF.

The rearrangement uses TRBV30 and TRBJ2-5; unclear D gene. The tail of the sequence fits TRBJ2-7 better, so the J call may be wrong. The germline CDR1 and CDR2 sequences are GTSNPN and SVGIG (reference sequence). The CDR3 length is 12 residues. CDR3 residues: CAWSPERSEQYF. The DNA of the CDR3 is TGTGCCTGGAGCCCGGAACGCTCCGAGCAGTACTTC.

The J gene is TRBJ2-1, the V gene TRBV27; D perhaps matches TRBD1 (5 bases). Trimming removed 6 bases from V and 12 bases from J, with 12 bases in between. Germline loops: CDR1 MNHEY, CDR2 SMNVEV (reference sequence). This CDR3 is 11 amino acids long. The CDR3 sequence is CASSQGLGQFF. CDR3 DNA sequence: TGTGCCAGCAGCCAGGGTCTCGGGCAGTTCTTC.

The V call is TRBV5-1, the J call TRBJ2-2, with 7 nucleotides matching TRBD2. The CDR3 sequence is 15 residues long. V shed 3 bases, J shed 3 bases, and the junction held 5 bases outside the gene matches. Germline CDR1 is SGHRS and CDR2 is YFSETQ. In nucleotides, the CDR3 is TGCGCCAGCAGCTCAGCGGGGCGGTACACCGGGGAGCTGTTTTTT. It specifies CASSSAGRYTGELFF.

The V gene is TRBV4-3, the J gene TRBJ2-6; D is unresolved. This CDR3 is 17 amino acids long. Looked up from germline, CDR1 is LGHNA and CDR2 is YSLEER. V was shortened by 0 bases and J by 1 base, with 10 bases between the two germline ends. The CDR3: CASSQDPPVSGANVLTF. The CDR3, as DNA: TGCGCCAGCAGCCAAGATCCTCCCGTATCTGGGGCCAACGTCCTGACTTTC.

This chain uses TRBV6-5 with TRBJ1-2; TRBD1 matches at 8 bases. Trimming cost V 7 bases and J 6 bases; bases outside gene matches: 4. CDR3 length equals 12 residues. The germline V gene encodes CDR1 MNHEY and CDR2 SVGAGI. The DNA of the CDR3 is TGTGCCAGCACGGACAGGGCGCATGGCTACACCTTC. Its translation: CASTDRAHGYTF.

This chain joins TRBV9 and TRBJ2-6; D is unresolved. Trimming left V 3 bases short and J 3 bases short, with 10 bases between. The CDR3 extends over 15 amino acids. Germline V gene sequence: CDR1 SGDLS, CDR2 YYNGEE. CDR3 region: CASSENPVGANVLTF. Written as DNA, the CDR3 is TGTGCCAGCAGCGAGAATCCAGTTGGGGCCAACGTCCTGACTTTC.

J is TRBJ1-2 and V is TRBV27; D is possibly TRBD1 (5 bases). The CDR3 contains 14 residues. V was clipped by 1 base and J by 5 bases, with 11 bases between them. The germline gives CDR1 MNHEY, CDR2 SMNVEV (reference sequence). In nucleotides, the CDR3 is TGTGCCAGCAGTTTATTAGGGGATGTATATGGCTACACCTTC. It codes for CASSLLGDVYGYTF.

The chain recombines TRBV27 with TRBJ1-2, with 8 bases identical to TRBD1. V trimming: 7 bases; J trimming: 7 bases; junction bases outside the gene matches: 14. The length of the CDR3 is 15 residues. The germline gives CDR1 MNHEY, CDR2 SMNVEV (reference sequence). The CDR3 reads CASTYRGERSGGYTF. The CDR3 nucleotides read TGTGCCAGCACCTACAGGGGGGAGAGATCCGGTGGCTACACCTTC.

The chain carries TRBV18 and TRBJ1-1; possibly TRBD1 for D (6 bases). V gave up 0 bases and J gave up 10 bases, with 9 bases separating them. The V gene's germline CDR1 is KGHSH and CDR2 LQKENI. The CDR3 contains 12 residues. Here the CDR3 DNA reads TGTGCCAGCTCACCACCAGGAGGGGGAGCTTTCTTT. It yields the protein CASSPPGGGAFF.

This clone appeared a few times. The rearrangement uses TRBV7-2 and TRBJ1-5; D remains ambiguous. This CDR3 comprises 12 residues. The V gene lost 6 bases and the J gene lost 10 bases, with 13 bases spanning the gap. CDR1 is SGHTA and CDR2 is FQGNSA in the germline V gene. The CDR3 is CASSLTSGPQHF. For the CDR3, the DNA is TGTGCCAGCAGTCTAACTTCAGGACCCCAGCATTTT.

V usage is TRBV4-1 and J usage is TRBJ2-1; D call uncertain. This CDR3 spans 13 amino acids. Trimming pared 1 base from V and 10 bases from J, leaving 11 bases between. CDR1 is MGHRA and CDR2 is YSYEKL in the germline V gene. In nucleotides, the CDR3 is TGCGCCAGCAGCCAAGGGTTAAGTGGCGAGCAGTTCTTC. This gives the protein CASSQGLSGEQFF.

This chain connects TRBV7-8 to TRBJ2-7; the D call may be TRBD1 or TRBD2 (5 bases each). The V end was cut by 5 bases, the J end by 3 bases, with 11 bases between. Germline loops: CDR1 SGHVS, CDR2 FQNEAQ. The CDR3 runs to 13 residues. CDR3 sequence (DNA): TGTGCCAGCAGCCCGGGGCCCTACTACGAGCAGTACTTC. Its translation is CASSPGPYYEQYF.

For the CDR3, the DNA is TGTGCCAGTAGTATAGGTGACAGGGATGAAAAACTGTTTTTT. Amino acids: CASSIGDRDEKLFF. The V and J genes are TRBV19 and TRBJ1-4; 7 nucleotides match TRBD1. The junction had 2 bases not matched to a gene; V was cut back by 1 base and J by 6 bases. Per germline, CDR1 LNHDA and CDR2 SQIVND (reference sequence). The CDR3 covers 14 residues.

This chain connects TRBV5-4 to TRBJ2-5, with 7 bases that match TRBD1. After removal of 2 bases from V and 1 base from J, the junction contained 5 bases not matched to a gene. Germline CDR1 is SGHNT and CDR2 is YYREEE (reference sequence). The CDR3 is 15 amino acids. The CDR3, as DNA: TGTGCCAGCAGCTTTACCAAGGGGGCCCAAGAGACCCAGTACTTC. Its translation is CASSFTKGAQETQYF.

The chain is built from TRBV5-8 and TRBJ1-5; D unresolved. Germline loops: CDR1 SGHTS, CDR2 YDEGEE. Deletions cut 4 bases from V and 9 bases from J, with 14 bases between. This CDR3 has 13 residues. The CDR3 region has the DNA TGTGCCAGCAGCCCACCTAAAGGTTGGCCCCAGCATTTT. It is translated as CASSPPKGWPQHF.

The J gene is TRBJ2-1, the V gene TRBV7-8; 11 bases agree with TRBD1. The junction had 12 bases not matched to a gene; V was cut back by 3 bases and J by 14 bases. Germline assignment: CDR1 SGHVS and CDR2 FQNEAQ. This CDR3 region has 15 residues. CDR3 region: CASSFTLAGQGDEFF. The CDR3 region has the DNA TGTGCCAGCAGCTTCACGTTGGCGGGACAGGGGGATGAGTTCTTC.

The chain uses TRBV6-1 and TRBJ2-5; weak D call: TRBD2 (6 bases). Germline CDR1 MNHNS, CDR2 SASEGT. The V end lost 1 base, the J end lost 5 bases, and 14 bases lay between the germline ends. This CDR3 has 15 residues. CDR3 protein: CASSEDPREAETQYF. In nucleotides, the CDR3 is TGTGCCAGCAGTGAAGACCCTAGGGAGGCGGAGACCCAGTACTTC.

This chain uses TRBV18 with TRBJ1-3; D not certain. In germline, CDR1 is KGHSH, CDR2 LQKENI. This CDR3 is built from 14 residues. The V end was cut by 4 bases, the J end by 0 bases, with 7 bases between. The CDR3 region is CASSLNRSGNTIYF. CDR3 DNA: TGTGCCAGCTCACTCAACCGCTCTGGAAACACCATATATTTT.

The J gene is TRBJ2-5, the V gene TRBV10-3; 8 bases align to TRBD1. The germline gives CDR1 ENHRY, CDR2 SYGVKD. V lost 4 bases to trimming and J lost 2 bases; unmatched junction nucleotides: 12. CDR3 length: 17 amino acids. Written as DNA, the CDR3 is TGTGCCATCAGTGGAAAACAGACAGGGGATAGGCAAGAGACCCAGTACTTC. Its translation: CAISGKQTGDRQETQYF.

The V and J genes are TRBV5-1 and TRBJ2-7; 10 nucleotides match TRBD1. The CDR3 has 17 amino acids. Germline V lookup: CDR1 SGHRS, CDR2 YFSETQ. The V gene end was trimmed by 4 bases and the J gene end by 5 bases; junction bases not matched to a gene: 15. CDR3 amino acids: CASSDYTGTGDLNEQYF. DNA of the CDR3: TGCGCCAGCAGCGACTACACCGGGACAGGGGATCTCAACGAGCAGTACTTC.

This clone has a single count. The chain is built from TRBV7-2 and TRBJ1-4; TRBD1 aligns across 7 bases. Looked up from germline, CDR1 is SGHTA and CDR2 is FQGNSA. With 4 bases clipped from V and 6 bases from J, the junction kept 8 bases outside the gene matches. This CDR3 contains 15 residues. This CDR3 reads CASSSQGGFDEKLFF. The CDR3 DNA reads TGTGCCAGCAGCTCCCAGGGGGGGTTTGATGAAAAACTGTTTTTT.

The V call is TRBV5-6, the J call TRBJ1-2; no clear D. V lost 5 bases to trimming and J lost 6 bases, with 17 bases between them. This CDR3 comprises 14 residues. Germline V gives CDR1 SGHDT, CDR2 YYEEEE. CDR3: CASSILVGINGYTF. The CDR3 region has the DNA TGTGCCAGCAGTATTCTGGTAGGGATTAATGGCTACACCTTC.

The V call is TRBV19, the J call TRBJ1-5; TRBD1 might be the D (6 bases). The V end lost 3 bases, the J end lost 0 bases, and 18 bases lay between the germline ends. CDR1 is LNHDA, CDR2 SQIVND, per germline (reference sequence). The CDR3 is made up of 18 amino acids. CDR3 in amino acids: CASSIPLRTDYSNQPQHF. CDR3 nucleotide sequence: TGTGCCAGTAGTATCCCATTAAGGACAGACTATAGCAATCAGCCCCAGCATTTT. The whole variable domain, remainder taken from reference TRBV19 and TRBJ1-5, is DGGITQSPKYLFRKEGQNVTLSCEQNLNHDAMYWYRQDPGQGLRLIYYSQIVNDFQKGDIAEGYSVSREKKESFPLTVTSAQKNPTAFYLCASSIPLRTDYSNQPQHFGDGTRLSIL.

The genes are TRBV4-1 and TRBJ2-5; perhaps TRBD1 as D (5 bases). The CDR3 contains 14 residues. Germline CDR1 and CDR2: MGHRA and YSYEKL. V was trimmed by 1 base and J by 2 bases, leaving 8 bases between them. This chain's CDR3 is CASSQVQGQETQYF. Written as DNA, the CDR3 is TGCGCCAGCAGCCAAGTCCAGGGTCAAGAGACCCAGTACTTC.

This clone came up once. The CDR3 is CASSAASPSGNTGELFF. The CDR3 DNA reads TGTGCCAGCTCAGCTGCGAGCCCTAGCGGTAACACCGGGGAGCTGTTTTTT. The chain combines TRBV18 with TRBJ2-2, with 7 bases fitting TRBD2. This CDR3 has 17 residues. Germline assignment: CDR1 KGHSH and CDR2 LQKENI. Trimming took 5 bases from V and 2 from J; bases not matched to a gene: 11.

The chain is built from TRBV11-3 and TRBJ1-1, with a weak D call TRBD1 (6 bases). The CDR3 is 13 residues long. V was pared by 1 base and J by 6 bases, with 9 bases between. Germline CDR1 and CDR2: SGHNT and YENEEA. The CDR3 nucleotides are TGTGCCAGCAGCTTAGCGGGGGGCGCTGAAGCTTTCTTT. This sequence encodes CASSLAGGAEAFF.

CDR3 nucleotide sequence: TGCGCCAGCAGCTTTTCACAGCCCTATGGCTACACCTTC. This codes for CASSFSQPYGYTF. V is TRBV5-1 and J is TRBJ1-2; D is unclear. The V end was cut by 2 bases, the J end by 4 bases, with 9 bases between. The CDR3 sequence is 13 residues long. Germline CDR1 and CDR2: SGHRS and YFSETQ.

The chain has TRBV2 and TRBJ2-1; no clear D gene. The CDR3 extends over 11 amino acids. Deletions cut 4 bases from V and 11 bases from J, with 9 bases between. From germline, CDR1 is SNHLY and CDR2 FYNNEI. CDR3 sequence reads: CASSVASQQFF. In DNA, the CDR3 is TGTGCCAGCAGTGTCGCCTCGCAGCAGTTCTTC.

The V gene is TRBV7-3, the J gene TRBJ2-1, with D unclear. The CDR3 extends over 13 amino acids. Germline CDR1 SGHTA, CDR2 FQGTGA. Deletions cut 6 bases from V and 8 bases from J, with 14 bases between. CDR3 protein: CASSTTYRDEQFF. The CDR3 coding sequence is TGTGCCAGCAGTACGACATACCGGGATGAGCAGTTCTTC.

This chain uses TRBV15 with TRBJ2-1, with D maybe TRBD2 (5 bases). Germline V gives CDR1 LNHNV, CDR2 YYDKDF (reference sequence). This CDR3 has 14 residues. V gave up 1 base and J gave up 6 bases, with 10 bases separating them. DNA of the CDR3: TGTGCCACCAGCAGAGGCGGGCAAAGCAATGAGCAGTTCTTC. As protein: CATSRGGQSNEQFF.